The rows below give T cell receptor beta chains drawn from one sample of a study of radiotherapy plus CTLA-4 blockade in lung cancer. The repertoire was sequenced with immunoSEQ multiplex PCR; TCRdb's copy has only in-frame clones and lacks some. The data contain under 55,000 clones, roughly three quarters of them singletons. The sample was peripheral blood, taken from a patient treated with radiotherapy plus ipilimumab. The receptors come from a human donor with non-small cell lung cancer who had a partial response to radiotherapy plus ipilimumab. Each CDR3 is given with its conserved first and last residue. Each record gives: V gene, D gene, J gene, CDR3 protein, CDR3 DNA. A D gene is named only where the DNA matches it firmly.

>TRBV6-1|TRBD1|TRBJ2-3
CASSRRQGFSDTQYF
TGTGCCAGCAGTAGAAGACAGGGGTTCTCAGATACGCAGTATTTT
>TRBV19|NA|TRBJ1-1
CASSATGVRTEAFF
TGTGCCAGTAGTGCAACAGGCGTTCGAACTGAAGCTTTCTTT
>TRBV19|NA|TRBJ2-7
CASSIDGAGIYEQYF
TGTGCCAGTAGTATAGATGGGGCAGGGATCTACGAGCAGTACTTC
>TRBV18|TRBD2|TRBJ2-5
CASSEAGGPGETQYF
TGTGCCAGCTCAGAAGCGGGGGGGCCAGGAGAGACCCAGTACTTC
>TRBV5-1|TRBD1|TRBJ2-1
CASSLARTGYGNNEQFF
TGCGCCAGCAGCTTGGCCCGGACAGGGTATGGGAACAATGAGCAGTTCTTC
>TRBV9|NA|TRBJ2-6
CASSPYSGAGANVLTF
TGTGCCAGCAGCCCCTACTCAGGGGCTGGGGCCAACGTCCTGACTTTC
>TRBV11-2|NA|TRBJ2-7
CASSLDSGVGPNYEQYF
TGTGCCAGCAGCTTAGATTCAGGGGTGGGACCTAACTACGAGCAGTACTTC
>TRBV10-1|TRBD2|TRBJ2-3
CASSATSWGTDTQYF
TGCGCCAGCAGCGCGACTAGCTGGGGCACAGATACGCAGTATTTT
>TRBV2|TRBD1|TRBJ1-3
CASLEQGARGNTIYF
TGTGCCAGCCTTGAACAGGGGGCGCGAGGAAACACCATATATTTT
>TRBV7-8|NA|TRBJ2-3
CASSPAPQGSKDTQYF
TGTGCCAGCAGCCCAGCCCCGCAGGGAAGTAAAGATACGCAGTATTTT
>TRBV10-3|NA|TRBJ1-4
CAISESGGNEKLFF
TGTGCCATCAGTGAGTCAGGGGGTAATGAAAAACTGTTTTTT